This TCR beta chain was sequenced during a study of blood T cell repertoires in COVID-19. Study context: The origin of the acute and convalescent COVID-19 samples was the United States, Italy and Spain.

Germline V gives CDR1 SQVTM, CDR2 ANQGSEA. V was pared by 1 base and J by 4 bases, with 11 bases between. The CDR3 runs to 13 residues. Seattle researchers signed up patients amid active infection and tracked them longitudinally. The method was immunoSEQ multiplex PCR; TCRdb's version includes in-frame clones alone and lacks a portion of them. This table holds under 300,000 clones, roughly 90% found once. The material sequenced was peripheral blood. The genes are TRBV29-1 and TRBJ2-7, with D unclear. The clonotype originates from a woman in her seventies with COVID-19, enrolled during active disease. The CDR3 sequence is CSVEVSKKYEQYF. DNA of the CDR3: TGCAGCGTTGAAGTCAGTAAAAAGTACGAGCAGTACTTC.